Below, 5 T cell receptor beta chains from the same sample are listed, as sequenced in a study of PD-L1 blockade in urothelial cancer. Libraries were prepared by immunoSEQ multiplex PCR; TCRdb keeps only in-frame clonotypes and omits some of them. The sample yields some 71,000 clones, about 82% seen once. Time point of the sample: pretreatment peripheral blood. The specimen comprised PBMCs, sampled around atezolizumab (anti-PD-L1) treatment. All receptors derive from a man aged 35 to 55 with urothelial cancer.

The gene calls are TRBV10-2 and TRBJ2-7; 9 positions agree with TRBD1. This CDR3 is 14 amino acids long. The junction had 6 bases not matched to a gene; V was cut back by 2 bases and J by 7 bases. Germline assignment: CDR1 WSHSY and CDR2 SAAADI. DNA of the CDR3: TGCGCCAGCAGTGAGAGACAGGGGGTGGGAGAGCAGTACTTC. Its protein is CASSERQGVGEQYF.

The chain combines TRBV7-9 with TRBJ1-4; the D gene is possibly TRBD1 (6 bases). Trimming took 6 bases from V and 8 from J, leaving 16 bases between them. CDR1 and CDR2 from the germline V gene are SEHNR and FQNEAQ (reference sequence). The CDR3 covers 14 residues. The CDR3 here is CASSSGAQGEKLFF. In DNA form, the CDR3 reads TGTGCCAGCAGTTCCGGGGCTCAGGGGGAAAAACTGTTTTTT.

The DNA for the CDR3 is TGTGCCAGCAGCCCGCGACAGGGATCCACCGGGGAGCTGTTTTTT. Translating gives CASSPRQGSTGELFF. This chain joins TRBV7-2 and TRBJ2-2; 7 positions agree with TRBD1. CDR3 length: 15 residues. Germline values: CDR1 SGHTA, CDR2 FQGNSA. Trimming removed 5 bases from V and 4 bases from J; junction bases left unmatched: 7. Supplemented by reference TRBV7-2 and TRBJ2-2, the full variable domain reads GAGVSQSPSNKVTEKGKDVELRCDPISGHTALYWYRQSLGQGLEFLIYFQGNSAPDKSGLPSDRFSAERTGGSVSTLTIQRTQQEDSAVYLCASSPRQGSTGELFFGEGSRLTVL.

This sequence joins TRBV30 and TRBJ1-2, with 7 positions matching TRBD1. V trimming: 1 base; J trimming: 4 bases; junction bases outside the gene matches: 6. The germline gives CDR1 GTSNPN, CDR2 SVGIG (reference sequence). This CDR3 is 14 amino acids long. Here the CDR3 reads CAWSGTGMGYGYTF. The CDR3, as DNA: TGTGCCTGGAGTGGGACAGGAATGGGCTATGGCTACACCTTC.

V is TRBV7-2 and J is TRBJ1-1, with TRBD1 matching 11 bases. The CDR3 covers 15 residues. Per germline, CDR1 SGHTA and CDR2 FQGNSA. Unmatched junction bases numbered 5, after V lost 4 bases and J lost 4 bases. The CDR3, as DNA: TGTGCCAGCAGCTGGGACGGGACAGGGGGCACTGAAGCTTTCTTT. It yields the protein CASSWDGTGGTEAFF.